The T cell receptor beta chain under discussion was sequenced for a study of blood T cell repertoires in COVID-19. Libraries were prepared by immunoSEQ multiplex PCR; TCRdb keeps only in-frame clonotypes and omits some of them. Of under 95,000 clones in the sample, 83% were seen once. The CDR3 runs to 14 residues. Germline V gene sequence: CDR1 SGHRS, CDR2 YFSETQ. Trimming removed 0 bases from V and 5 bases from J, with 11 bases in between. This sequence was found in an elderly woman with acute or convalescent COVID-19. The chain joins TRBV5-1 to TRBJ2-5, with D possibly matching TRBD2 (5 bases). Sequencing used peripheral blood. This CDR3 is CASSLEGGGETQYF. As DNA, the CDR3 is TGCGCCAGCAGCTTGGAAGGCGGCGGGGAGACCCAGTACTTC.